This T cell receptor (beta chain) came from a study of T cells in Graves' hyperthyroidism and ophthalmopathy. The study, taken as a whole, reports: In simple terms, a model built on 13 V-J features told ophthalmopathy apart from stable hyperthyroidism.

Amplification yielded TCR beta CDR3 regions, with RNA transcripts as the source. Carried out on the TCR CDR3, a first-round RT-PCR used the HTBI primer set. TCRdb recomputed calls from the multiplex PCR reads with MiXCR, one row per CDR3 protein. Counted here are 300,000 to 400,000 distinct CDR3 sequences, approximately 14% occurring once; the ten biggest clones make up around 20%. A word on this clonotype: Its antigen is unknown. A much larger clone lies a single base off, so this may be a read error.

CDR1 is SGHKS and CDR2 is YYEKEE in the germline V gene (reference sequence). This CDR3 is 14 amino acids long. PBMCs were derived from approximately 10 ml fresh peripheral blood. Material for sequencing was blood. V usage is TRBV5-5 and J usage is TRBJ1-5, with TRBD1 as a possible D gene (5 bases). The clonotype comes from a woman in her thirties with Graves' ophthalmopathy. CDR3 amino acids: CASSKGTSNQLQHF. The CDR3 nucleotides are TGTGCCAGCAGCAAAGGGACCAGCAATCAGCTCCAGCATTTT. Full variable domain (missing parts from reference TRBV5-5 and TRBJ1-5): DAGVTQSPTHLIKTRGQQVTLRCSPISGHKSVSWYQQVLGQGPQFIFQYYEKEERGRGNFPDRFSARQFPNYSSELNVNALLLGDSALYLCASSKGTSNQLQHFGDGTRLSIL.